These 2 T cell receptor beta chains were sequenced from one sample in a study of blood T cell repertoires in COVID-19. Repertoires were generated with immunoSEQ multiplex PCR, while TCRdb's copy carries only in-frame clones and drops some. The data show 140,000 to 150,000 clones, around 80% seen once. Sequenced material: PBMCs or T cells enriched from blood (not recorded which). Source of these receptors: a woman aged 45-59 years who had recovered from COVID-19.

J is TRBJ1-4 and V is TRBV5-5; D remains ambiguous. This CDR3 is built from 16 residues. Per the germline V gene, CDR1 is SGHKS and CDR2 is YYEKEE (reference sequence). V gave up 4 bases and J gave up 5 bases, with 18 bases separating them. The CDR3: CASSEGSPLLNEKLFF. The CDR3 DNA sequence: TGTGCCAGCAGCGAGGGATCACCCCTCTTAAATGAAAAACTGTTTTTT.

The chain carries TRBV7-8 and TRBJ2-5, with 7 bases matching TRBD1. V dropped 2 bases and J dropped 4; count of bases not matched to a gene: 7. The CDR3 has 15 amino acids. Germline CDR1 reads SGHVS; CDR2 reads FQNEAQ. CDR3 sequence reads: CASSLPTGVRETQYF. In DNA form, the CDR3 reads TGTGCCAGCAGCTTACCCACAGGGGTCAGAGAGACCCAGTACTTC.